This section outlines one TCR beta chain sequence together with its context. The target antigen is unknown. An end of the junction differs from the germline gene, which may be a read error. The sample belongs to a study of cytomegalovirus exposure and HLA in healthy donors. Study summary: Tens of millions of unique TCRs from HLA-typed donors made up an early data release. Genotyping of roughly 400 donors showed that over 80% belonged to the Caucasian-associated ancestry cluster. Study conclusions and caveats: TCR beta V- and J-gene trimming was later associated with a missense DCLRE1C variant.

It was with 60 Vbeta and 13 Jbeta primers that the PCR ran. Libraries were prepared by immunoSEQ multiplex PCR; TCRdb keeps only in-frame clonotypes and omits some of them. The profile shows roughly 140,000 clones, 75% to 85% of them singletons. From germline, CDR1 is LGHNA and CDR2 YNFKEQ. This CDR3 has 16 amino acids. The receptor was isolated from a woman between 35 and 50 years old in good health and CMV-seropositive. The genes are TRBV4-2 and TRBJ2-5; TRBD2 is a possible D gene (6 bases). The sample consisted of PBMCs. The CDR3 region is CASSQDTVGRGPFQNF. For the CDR3, the DNA is TGTGCCAGCAGCCAAGATACGGTCGGGCGGGGTCCATTCCAGAACTTC.